This T cell receptor beta chain was obtained from a study of identical twins. With 5 bases clipped from V and 4 bases from J, the junction kept 16 bases outside the gene matches. The CDR3 covers 17 residues. The germline CDR1 and CDR2 sequences are SGHVS and FQNEAQ. There are many counts of this clonotype. Its antigen is unidentified. Study-wide points: In monozygotic twins, models underestimated the sharing of out-of-frame TCR alpha.

In TCRdb, the 5' RACE reads were re-called with MiXCR into one record per CDR3 protein. The data hold 650,000 to 800,000 distinct CDR3 sequences, with 8% to 9% observed a single time. All of the donors were Caucasians in good health. These sequences were also reported in another study, on yellow fever vaccine responses in identical twins. That work states: Vaccine-induced T cell responses in twins were reportedly observed to appear partly convergent, partly personalized.

Sequenced sample: PBMCs. The receptor was isolated from a woman aged 18-29 years in good health. This chain connects TRBV7-8 to TRBJ1-2; 7 bases are a match to TRBD1. This CDR3 is CASSPNPRQGSGYGYTF. CDR3 coding DNA: TGTGCCAGCAGCCCGAACCCTCGACAGGGATCGGGCTATGGCTACACCTTC.